This entry describes one T cell receptor beta chain. No antigen is known for it. The entry originates in a study of cytomegalovirus exposure and HLA in healthy donors. Study background: The early release's HLA-typed donors yielded approximately 82 million unique TCRs.

The V segment lost 4 bases and the J segment 1 base; nucleotides outside the gene matches: 11. This CDR3 is built from 17 residues. The V gene's germline CDR1 is SGHRS and CDR2 YFSETQ. Both 60 Vbeta primers and 13 Jbeta primers went into the PCR. Sequencing was performed with immunoSEQ multiplex PCR; in TCRdb, only in-frame clones are kept and a portion is missing. This table holds 150,000 to 200,000 clones, more than 60% found once. Study-wide results and limits: It emerged from a later analysis that several of the most significant clusters appeared to be linked to common viral pathogens. Most likely, a cluster of highly shared sequence variants arose as a sequencing artifact. In a later analysis, specific HLA alleles were associated with about 18,000 TCR beta sequences at a 0.05 false discovery rate.

This chain connects TRBV5-1 to TRBJ2-5; 9 bases line up with TRBD2. This TCR came from a female donor in good health and CMV-seronegative. Sequencing was carried out using PBMCs. The CDR3 DNA follows: TGCGCCAGCAGCGACGAGTCTGGGCGGGGGGGCCAAGAGACCCAGTACTTC. Its translation is CASSDESGRGGQETQYF.